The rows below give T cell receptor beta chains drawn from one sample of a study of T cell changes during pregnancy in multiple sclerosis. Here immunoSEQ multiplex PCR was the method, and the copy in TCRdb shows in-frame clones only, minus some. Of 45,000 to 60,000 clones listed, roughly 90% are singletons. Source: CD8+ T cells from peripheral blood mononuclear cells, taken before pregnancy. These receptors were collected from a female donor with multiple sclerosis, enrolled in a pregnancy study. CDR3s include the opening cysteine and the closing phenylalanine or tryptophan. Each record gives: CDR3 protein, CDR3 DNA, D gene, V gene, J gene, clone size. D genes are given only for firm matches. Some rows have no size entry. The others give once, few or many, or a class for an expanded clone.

CASSPGVLTEAFF	TGTGCCAGCAGTCCAGGGGTCCTCACTGAAGCTTTCTTT	NA	TRBV7-9	TRBJ1-1	once
CASSGRTGGRNEQFF	TGTGCCAGCAGTGGGAGGACAGGGGGCCGGAATGAGCAGTTCTTC	TRBD1	TRBV6-1	TRBJ2-1	NA
CASSVGRTGYNEQYF	TGTGCCAGCAGTGTTGGAAGGACAGGGTACAACGAGCAGTACTTC	TRBD1	TRBV27	TRBJ2-7	NA
CASSESQGGGETQYF	TGTGCCAGCAGTGAATCACAGGGGGGAGGAGAGACCCAGTACTTC	TRBD1	TRBV25-1	TRBJ2-5	once
CASSWGLATDTQYF	TGTGCCAGCAGCTGGGGACTAGCGACAGATACGCAGTATTTT	TRBD2	TRBV7-3	TRBJ2-3	NA
CASSLTAGYEQYF	TGTGCCAGCAGCTTGACAGCAGGTTACGAGCAGTACTTC	NA	TRBV5-6	TRBJ2-7	NA
CASRTGPNTEAFF	TGTGCCAGTAGAACAGGCCCGAACACTGAAGCTTTCTTT	NA	TRBV19	TRBJ1-1	NA
CAISGQGDTNTEAFF	TGTGCCATCAGTGGACAGGGGGATACGAACACTGAAGCTTTCTTT	TRBD1	TRBV10-3	TRBJ1-1	NA
CASSLEGGLSPLHF	TGTGCCAGCAGCTTGGAAGGGGGCCTTTCACCCCTCCACTTT	TRBD1	TRBV5-4	TRBJ1-6	few
CSVPVGPANYGYTF	TGCAGCGTCCCGGTGGGCCCAGCTAACTATGGCTACACCTTC	NA	TRBV29-1	TRBJ1-2	NA
CASSVGQGTSFNYGYTF	TGTGCCAGCAGTGTAGGGCAGGGTACGAGCTTTAACTATGGCTACACCTTC	NA	TRBV6-1	TRBJ1-2	NA
CAWSTILGTDGYTF	TGTGCCTGGAGTACAATACTCGGGACAGATGGCTACACCTTC	TRBD1	TRBV30	TRBJ1-2	NA
CASSVPRDRGLSGYTF	TGTGCCAGCAGCGTACCCAGGGACAGGGGATTAAGTGGCTACACCTTC	TRBD1	TRBV9	TRBJ1-2	NA